This TCR beta chain was observed in a study of blood T cell repertoires in COVID-19. Original processing methods: Estimated nucleated cell counts came from reference gene primer amplification. Libraries were prepared by immunoSEQ multiplex PCR; TCRdb keeps only in-frame clonotypes and omits some of them. V, J and clone size reflect that table, while D and trimming were determined from the DNA. The repertoire has roughly 130,000 clones, about 76% of them found once; the top ten carry 13%. A note on this clone: Other nucleotide sequences from this sample produce the same CDR3.

The CDR3 sequence is 11 residues long. Trimming cost V 4 bases and J 3 bases, with 4 bases left between them. Germline V gene lookup returns CDR1 SGHTA and CDR2 FQGNSA. This rearrangement joins TRBV7-2 to TRBJ2-7, with no clear D. Sequenced: peripheral blood. This receptor was identified in a man older than 75 with acute or convalescent COVID-19. Written as DNA, the CDR3 is TGTGCCAGCAGCTCAAACTACGAGCAGTACTTC. This codes for CASSSNYEQYF.